This T cell receptor (beta chain) was profiled in a study of early T cells in non-severe SARS-CoV-2 infection. Study at large: Investigators sequenced bulk RNA drawn from unsorted whole blood, and chains remained unpaired.

General observations from the study: Comparison of clonotypes with VDJdb favored anti-spike CD8 responses while missing private and CD4 specificities.

At least ten counts were recorded for this clonotype. The antigen remains unidentified. V lost 4 bases and J lost 3; bases outside the gene matches: 3. Germline V gives CDR1 SGHKS, CDR2 YYEKEE (reference sequence). This CDR3 region has 16 residues. Attached unique molecular identifiers marked individual cDNA molecules. Using its own MiXCR run on the 5' RACE reads, TCRdb lists one record per CDR3 protein. The data contain tens of thousands of distinct CDR3 sequences, roughly a tenth of them singletons. The sequence was collected from an adult who was a healthcare worker with PCR-confirmed SARS-CoV-2 infection or an uninfected control (not recorded which). The gene calls are TRBV5-5 and TRBJ2-3, with 15 bases identical to TRBD2. Sequenced input: whole blood. CDR3 protein: CASSQGLAGGTDTQYF. CDR3 in DNA: TGTGCCAGCAGCCAAGGACTAGCGGGAGGGACAGATACGCAGTATTTT.